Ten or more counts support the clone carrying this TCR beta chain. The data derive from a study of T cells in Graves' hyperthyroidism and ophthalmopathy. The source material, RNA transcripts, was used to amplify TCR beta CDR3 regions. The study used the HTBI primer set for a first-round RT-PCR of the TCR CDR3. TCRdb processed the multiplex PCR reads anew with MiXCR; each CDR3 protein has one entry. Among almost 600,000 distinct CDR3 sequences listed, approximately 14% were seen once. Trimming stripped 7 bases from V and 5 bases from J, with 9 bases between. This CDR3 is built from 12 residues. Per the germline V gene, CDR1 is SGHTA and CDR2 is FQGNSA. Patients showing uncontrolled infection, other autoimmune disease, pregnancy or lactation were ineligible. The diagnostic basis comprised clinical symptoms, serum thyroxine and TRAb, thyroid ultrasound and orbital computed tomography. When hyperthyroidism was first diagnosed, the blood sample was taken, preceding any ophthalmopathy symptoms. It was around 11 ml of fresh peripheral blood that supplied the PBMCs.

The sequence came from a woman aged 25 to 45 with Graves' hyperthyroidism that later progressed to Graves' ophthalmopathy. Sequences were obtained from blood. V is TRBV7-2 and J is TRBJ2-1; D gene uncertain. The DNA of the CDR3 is TGTGCCAGCACGTACCGCCACAATGAGCAGTTCTTC. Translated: CASTYRHNEQFF.